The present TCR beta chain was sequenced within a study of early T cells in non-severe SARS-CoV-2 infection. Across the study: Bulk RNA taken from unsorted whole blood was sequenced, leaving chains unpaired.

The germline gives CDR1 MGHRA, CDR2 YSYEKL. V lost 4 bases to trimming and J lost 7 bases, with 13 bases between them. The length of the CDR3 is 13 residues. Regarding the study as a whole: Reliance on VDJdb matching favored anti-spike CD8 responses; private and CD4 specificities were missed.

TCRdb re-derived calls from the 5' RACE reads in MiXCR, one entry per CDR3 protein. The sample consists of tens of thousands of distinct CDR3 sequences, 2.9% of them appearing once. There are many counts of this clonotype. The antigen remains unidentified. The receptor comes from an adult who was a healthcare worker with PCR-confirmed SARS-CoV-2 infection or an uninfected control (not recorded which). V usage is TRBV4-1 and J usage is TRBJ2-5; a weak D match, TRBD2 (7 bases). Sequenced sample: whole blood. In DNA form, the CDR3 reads TGCGCCAGCAGCCCGGGGGGCCTAGGGACCCAGTACTTC. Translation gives CASSPGGLGTQYF.